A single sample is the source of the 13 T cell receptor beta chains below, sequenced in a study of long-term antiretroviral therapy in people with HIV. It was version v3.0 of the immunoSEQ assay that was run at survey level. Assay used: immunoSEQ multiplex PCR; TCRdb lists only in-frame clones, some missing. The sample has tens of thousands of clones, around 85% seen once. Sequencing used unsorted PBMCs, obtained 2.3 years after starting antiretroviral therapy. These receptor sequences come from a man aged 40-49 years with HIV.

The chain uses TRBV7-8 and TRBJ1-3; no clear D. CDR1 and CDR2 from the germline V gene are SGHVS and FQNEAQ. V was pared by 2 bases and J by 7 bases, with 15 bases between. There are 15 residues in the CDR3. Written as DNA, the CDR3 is TGTGCCAGCAGCTTAATGGTGTCTTTAGGGAACACCATATATTTT. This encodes CASSLMVSLGNTIYF.

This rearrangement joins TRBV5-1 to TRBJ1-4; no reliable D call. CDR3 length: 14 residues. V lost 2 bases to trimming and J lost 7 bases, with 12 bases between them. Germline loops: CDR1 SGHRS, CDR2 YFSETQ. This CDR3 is CASSLRAEAEKLFF. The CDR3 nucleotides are TGCGCCAGCAGCTTAAGGGCCGAGGCTGAAAAACTGTTTTTT.

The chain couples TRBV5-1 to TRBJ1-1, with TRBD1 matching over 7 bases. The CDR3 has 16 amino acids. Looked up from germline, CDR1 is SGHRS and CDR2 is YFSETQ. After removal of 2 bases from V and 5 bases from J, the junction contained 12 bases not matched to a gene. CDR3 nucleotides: TGCGCCAGCAGCTTTACCCCACAACAGGGGAGGACTGAAGCTTTCTTT. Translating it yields CASSFTPQQGRTEAFF.

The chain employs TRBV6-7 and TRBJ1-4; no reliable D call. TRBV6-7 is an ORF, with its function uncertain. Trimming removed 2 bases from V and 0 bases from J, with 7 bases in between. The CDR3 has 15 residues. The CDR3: CASSYDGATNEKLFF. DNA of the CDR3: TGTGCCAGCAGTTACGATGGGGCAACTAATGAAAAACTGTTTTTT.

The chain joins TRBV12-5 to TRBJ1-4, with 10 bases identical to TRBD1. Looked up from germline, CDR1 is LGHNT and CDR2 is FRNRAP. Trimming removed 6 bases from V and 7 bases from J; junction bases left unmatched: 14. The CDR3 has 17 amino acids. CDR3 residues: CASGPGTGETSGEKLFF. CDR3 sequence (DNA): TGTGCTAGTGGCCCCGGGACAGGGGAAACCTCTGGTGAAAAACTGTTTTTT.

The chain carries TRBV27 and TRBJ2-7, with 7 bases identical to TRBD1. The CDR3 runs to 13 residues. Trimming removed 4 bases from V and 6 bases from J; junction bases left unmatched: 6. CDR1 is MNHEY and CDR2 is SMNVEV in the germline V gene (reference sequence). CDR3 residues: CASSSRTGSEQYF. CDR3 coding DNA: TGTGCCAGCAGTTCCCGGACAGGAAGCGAGCAGTACTTC.

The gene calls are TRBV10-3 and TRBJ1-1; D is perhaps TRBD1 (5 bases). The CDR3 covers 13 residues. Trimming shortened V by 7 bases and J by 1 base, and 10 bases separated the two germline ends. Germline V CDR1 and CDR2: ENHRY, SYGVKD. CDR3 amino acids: CAIKLQANTEAFF. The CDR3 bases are TGTGCCATCAAATTACAGGCGAACACTGAAGCTTTCTTT.

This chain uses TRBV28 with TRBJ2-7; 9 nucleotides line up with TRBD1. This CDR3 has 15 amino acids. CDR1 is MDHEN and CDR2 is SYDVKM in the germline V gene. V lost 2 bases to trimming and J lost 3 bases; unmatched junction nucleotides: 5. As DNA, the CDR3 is TGTGCCAGCAGTTTAATGGGACAGGGAGGCTACGAGCAGTACTTC. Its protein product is CASSLMGQGGYEQYF.

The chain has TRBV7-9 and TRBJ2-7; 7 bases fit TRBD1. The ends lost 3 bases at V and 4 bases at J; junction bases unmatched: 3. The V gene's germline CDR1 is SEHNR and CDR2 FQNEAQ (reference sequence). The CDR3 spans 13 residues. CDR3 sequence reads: CASSLGTVYEQYF. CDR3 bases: TGTGCCAGCAGCTTGGGGACAGTGTACGAGCAGTACTTC.

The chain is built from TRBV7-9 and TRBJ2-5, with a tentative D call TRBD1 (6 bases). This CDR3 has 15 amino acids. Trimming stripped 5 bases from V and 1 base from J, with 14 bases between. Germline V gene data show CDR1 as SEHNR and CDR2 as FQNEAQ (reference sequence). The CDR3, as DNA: TGTGCCAGCAGCGGACACAGGGACCTCCAAGAGACCCAGTACTTC. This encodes CASSGHRDLQETQYF.

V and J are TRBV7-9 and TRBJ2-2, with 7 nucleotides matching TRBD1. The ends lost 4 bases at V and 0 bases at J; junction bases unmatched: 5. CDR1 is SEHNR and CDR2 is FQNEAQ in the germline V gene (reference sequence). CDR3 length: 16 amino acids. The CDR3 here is CASSSPGTANTGELFF. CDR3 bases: TGTGCCAGCAGCTCACCCGGGACAGCGAACACCGGGGAGCTGTTTTTT.

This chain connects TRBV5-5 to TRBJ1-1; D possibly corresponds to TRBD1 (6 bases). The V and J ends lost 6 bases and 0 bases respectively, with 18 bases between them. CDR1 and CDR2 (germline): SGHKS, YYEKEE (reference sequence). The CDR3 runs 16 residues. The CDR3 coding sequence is TGTGCCAGCAACCCAGAGACAGGCCTTTTGAACACTGAAGCTTTCTTT. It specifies CASNPETGLLNTEAFF.

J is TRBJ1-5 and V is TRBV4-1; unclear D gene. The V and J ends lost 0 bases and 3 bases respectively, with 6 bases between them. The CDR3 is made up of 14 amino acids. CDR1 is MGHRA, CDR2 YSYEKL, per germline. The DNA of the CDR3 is TGCGCCAGCAGCCAAGACCAGATCAATCAGCCCCAGCATTTT. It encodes CASSQDQINQPQHF.